This TCR beta chain was identified during a study of regulatory T cells in long-lasting Graves disease. This CDR3 region has 14 residues. V was trimmed by 7 bases and J by 0 bases, leaving 13 bases between them. Germline CDR1 reads SNHLY; CDR2 reads FYNNEI. The sample's time point: newly diagnosed GD, antithyroid drugs for less than 3 months. Making the TCR library involved RNA that had been extracted from PBMCs. Assembly of TCR beta libraries relied on iRepertoire HTBI primers together with Arm-PCR of CDR3 regions. TCRdb reprocessed the multiplex PCR reads via MiXCR and lists one record per CDR3 protein. The repertoire consists of approximately 310,000 distinct CDR3 sequences, with about 20% occurring once and the leading ten covering around 36%.

Here the sequenced sample was peripheral blood mononuclear cells (PBMCs), taken at new diagnosis, from a patient treated with antithyroid drugs. The chain is built from TRBV2 and TRBJ2-7; D is possibly TRBD2 (5 bases). The origin of this receptor is a female donor with Graves disease. CDR3 in DNA: TGTGCCAGCACTCAGGACTCAACCTCCTACGAGCAGTACTTC. Protein: CASTQDSTSYEQYF. Using reference TRBV2 and TRBJ2-7 for the parts outside the CDR3, the full variable domain is EPEVTQTPSHQVTQMGQEVILRCVPISNHLYFYWYRQILGQKVEFLVSFYNNEISEKSEIFDDQFSVERPDGSNFTLKIRSTKLEDSAMYFCASTQDSTSYEQYFGPGTRLTVT.